The sequence of this TCR beta chain was determined in a study of cytomegalovirus exposure and HLA in healthy donors. Findings of the study overall: There were around 160 TCR beta chains listed as cytomegalovirus-associated.

The PCR contained 60 Vbeta and 13 Jbeta primers. Methods used by the authors: Later reanalysis found 80 million or so unique TCR beta chains, around 11 million of them shared. Only in-frame clones appear in the TCRdb table, and some are missing; sequencing was by immunoSEQ multiplex PCR. V and J calls and clone size follow that table, whereas D and trimming were derived from the DNA. In the table there are approximately 130,000 clones, roughly 80% of which are singletons. Worth noting for this clone: As yet, its antigen is unknown.

Trimming took off 8 bases at V and 2 bases at J, with 16 bases between the two ends. There are 15 residues in the CDR3. The V gene's germline CDR1 is SQVTM and CDR2 ANQGSEA. What was sequenced was PBMCs. This sequence originates from a man in his forties or fifties in good health and CMV-seronegative. This chain connects TRBV29-1 to TRBJ2-6, with D perhaps matching TRBD1 (5 bases). CDR3 amino acids: CSTLIAGPGANVLTF. The CDR3 DNA sequence: TGCAGCACACTGATTGCAGGGCCTGGGGCCAACGTCCTGACTTTC. Full variable domain (outside the CDR3, taken from reference TRBV29-1 and TRBJ2-6): SAVISQKPSRDICQRGTSLTIQCQVDSQVTMMFWYRQQPGQSLTLIATANQGSEATYESGFVIDKFPISRPNLTFSTLTVSNMSPEDSSIYLCSTLIAGPGANVLTFGAGSRLTVL.